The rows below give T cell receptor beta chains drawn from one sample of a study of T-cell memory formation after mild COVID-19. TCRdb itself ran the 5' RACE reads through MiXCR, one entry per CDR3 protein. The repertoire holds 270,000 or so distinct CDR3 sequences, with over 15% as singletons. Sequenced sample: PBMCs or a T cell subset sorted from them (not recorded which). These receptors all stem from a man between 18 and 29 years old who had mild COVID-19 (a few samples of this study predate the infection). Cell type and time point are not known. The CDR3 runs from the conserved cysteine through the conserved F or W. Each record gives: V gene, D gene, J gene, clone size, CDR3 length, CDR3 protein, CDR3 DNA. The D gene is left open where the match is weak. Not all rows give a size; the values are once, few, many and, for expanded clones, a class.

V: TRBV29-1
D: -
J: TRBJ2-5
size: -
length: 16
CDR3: CSVDGILQGFQETQYF
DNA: TGCAGCGTTGACGGCATCCTCCAGGGGTTTCAGGAGACCCAGTACTTC

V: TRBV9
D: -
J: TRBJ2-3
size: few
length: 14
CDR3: CASSVARFTDTQYF
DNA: TGTGCCAGCAGCGTAGCTAGGTTCACGGATACGCAGTATTTT

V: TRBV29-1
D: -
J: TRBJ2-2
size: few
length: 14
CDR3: CSVEFPGIARELFF
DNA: TGCAGCGTTGAATTTCCAGGGATTGCCCGGGAGCTGTTTTTT

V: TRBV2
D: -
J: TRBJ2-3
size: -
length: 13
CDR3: CASRTEWADTQYF
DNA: TGTGCCAGCAGGACGGAGTGGGCAGATACGCAGTATTTT

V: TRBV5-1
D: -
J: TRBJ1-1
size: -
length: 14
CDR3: CASSLGEVRAQAFF
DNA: TGCGCCAGCAGCTTGGGTGAGGTGCGTGCGCAGGCTTTCTTT

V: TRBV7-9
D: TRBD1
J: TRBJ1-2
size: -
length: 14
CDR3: CASSFQQGNWGYTF
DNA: TGTGCCAGCAGCTTTCAACAGGGGAACTGGGGCTACACCTTC

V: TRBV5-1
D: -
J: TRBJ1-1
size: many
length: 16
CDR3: CASSFGGGTMNTEAFF
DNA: TGCGCCAGCAGCTTCGGCGGGGGGACGATGAACACTGAAGCTTTCTTT

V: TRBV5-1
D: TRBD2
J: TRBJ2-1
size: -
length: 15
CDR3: CASSLGLASRNEQFF
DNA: TGCGCCAGCAGCTTGGGACTAGCATCAAGGAATGAGCAGTTCTTC

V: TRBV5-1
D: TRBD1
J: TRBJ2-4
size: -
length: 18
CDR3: CASSLRGTHPGQGNIQYF
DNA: TGCGCCAGCAGCTTAAGAGGGACGCACCCGGGACAGGGAAACATTCAGTACTTC

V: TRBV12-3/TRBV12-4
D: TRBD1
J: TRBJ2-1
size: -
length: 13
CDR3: CASSLGQGFEQFF
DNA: TGTGCCAGCAGTTTGGGACAGGGGTTTGAGCAGTTCTTC

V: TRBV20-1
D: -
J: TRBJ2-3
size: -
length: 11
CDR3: CSAPRRDTQYF
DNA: TGCAGTGCTCCCCGACGAGATACGCAGTATTTT